Reported below is one T cell receptor beta chain. The library targeted TCRbeta and was prepared with unique molecular identifiers. Via MiXCR, TCRdb re-called the PCR reads, giving one row per CDR3 protein. The table records hundreds of thousands of distinct CDR3 sequences, 10% of them present only once. This specimen comes from a study of T-cell reconstitution after alpha-beta-depleted transplantation in children. With 3 bases clipped from V and 6 bases from J, the junction kept 7 bases outside the gene matches. CDR3 size: 14 residues. Germline V gives CDR1 SEHNR, CDR2 FQNEAQ (reference sequence). The input for sequencing was PBMCs from the stem cell graft donor, taken from the stem cell graft. The source of this sequence is a human donor who donated a stem cell graft to a child with acute myeloid leukemia. The rearrangement links TRBV7-9 to TRBJ1-1; the match to TRBD1 covers 7 bases. The CDR3 nucleotides are TGTGCCAGCAGCTTGAGACAGGGAGGATCTGAAGCTTTCTTT. Its translation is CASSLRQGGSEAFF.